A selection of T cell receptor beta chains follows, all from one sample in a study of blood T cell repertoires in COVID-19. The assay was immunoSEQ multiplex PCR, and TCRdb's table has in-frame clones only and misses some. The sample holds around 400,000 clones, 70% to 90% seen once. Sequenced: peripheral blood. The source of these receptors is a woman in her fifties or sixties with COVID-19, enrolled during active disease. Each CDR3 is given with its conserved first and last residue. D genes are given only for firm matches. Where a row states a size, it is once, few, many or the class of an expanded clone; other rows omit it.

. TRBJ1-4 TRBV28 . 14 TGTGCCAGCAGTTTCTCGAGGCCTAATGAAAAACTGTTTTTT CASSFSRPNEKLFF
TRBD1 TRBJ2-7 TRBV3-1/TRBV3-2 . 14 TGTGCCAGCAGCCGCGGACAGGGGTGGGACGAGCAGTACTTC CASSRGQGWDEQYF
TRBD1 TRBJ2-7 TRBV6-5 . 14 TGTGCCAGCAAGGACAGGGTGGATGTAGGAGTGAAGTACTTC CASKDRVDVGVKYF
. TRBJ1-6 TRBV25-1 . 15 TGTGCCAGCGCCCCGGCGACAGGCTATAATTCACCCCTCCACTTT CASAPATGYNSPLHF
. TRBJ2-7 TRBV6-5 . 11 TGTGCCAGCAGTACTATTGGCGAGCAGTACTTC CASSTIGEQYF
TRBD1 TRBJ2-7 TRBV27 . 14 TGTGCCAGCAGCATACCGGGACAGGGGTACGAGCAGTACTTC CASSIPGQGYEQYF
TRBD2 TRBJ2-2 TRBV11-2 few 14 TGTGCCAGCAGGCCTAGCGGGTATGCCGGGGAGCTGTTTTTT CASRPSGYAGELFF
. TRBJ1-2 TRBV27 . 14 TGTGCCAGCAGTTTACAGGGTGGGTTAGGTGGCTACACCTTC CASSLQGGLGGYTF
. TRBJ1-3 TRBV6-5 . 13 TGTGCCAGCAGTTCTCTGGAGGGTTACACCATATATTTT CASSSLEGYTIYF
. TRBJ2-4 TRBV12-3/TRBV12-4 . 12 TGTGCCAGCAGTCCGGGGAGTAACATTCAGTACTTC CASSPGSNIQYF
. TRBJ1-1 TRBV28 once 12 TGTGCCAGCAGTTTCGAGGGTACTGAAGCTTTCTTT CASSFEGTEAFF
. TRBJ2-2 TRBV5-6 . 14 TGTGCCAGCAGCGAAGAGGTGGTGAAGGGGGAGCTGTTTTTT CASSEEVVKGELFF
TRBD1 TRBJ2-5 TRBV5-1 . 15 TGCGCCAGCAGCTCGAGCGGGACAGGGGAAGAGACCCAGTACTTC CASSSSGTGEETQYF
. TRBJ2-3 TRBV7-3 . 15 TGTGCCAGCAGCCCTTACGGGACACGCACAGATACGCAGTATTTT CASSPYGTRTDTQYF
. TRBJ1-2 TRBV7-5 . 14 TGTGTCAGAAGCTTCACGGACAGGGGCAATGGCTACACCTTC CVRSFTDRGNGYTF
. TRBJ1-2 TRBV7-9 . 14 TGTGCCAGCAGCCCTACAGCCCCGGGGGATGGCTACACCTTC CASSPTAPGDGYTF
. TRBJ1-1 TRBV5-1 . 14 TGCGCCAGCAGCCTCCTTACTATGAACACTGAAGCTTTCTTT CASSLLTMNTEAFF
TRBD2 TRBJ2-7 TRBV5-1 few 15 TGCGCCAGCAGCCCAATAGCGGGATCTCTCTACGAGCAGTACTTC CASSPIAGSLYEQYF
TRBD1 TRBJ2-7 TRBV5-6 . 13 TGTGCCAGCAGCTTCCGGGACAGGGCCAAGCAGTACTTC CASSFRDRAKQYF
TRBD2 TRBJ2-3 TRBV19 . 15 TGTGCCAGTAGTTGGGGGACTAGCCGGGCAGATACGCAGTATTTT CASSWGTSRADTQYF
. TRBJ1-4 TRBV15 once 15 TGTGCCACCAGCACAAGTGTCCCCCGGCGGGAAAAACTGTTTTTT CATSTSVPRREKLFF
. TRBJ2-7 TRBV3-1/TRBV3-2 . 14 TGTGCCAGCAGCCCTGAATGGGGGGCCTACGAGCAGTACTTC CASSPEWGAYEQYF
TRBD1 TRBJ1-2 TRBV19 . 13 TGTGCCAGTAGATGGGACAGGGCAGCTGGCTACACCTTC CASRWDRAAGYTF
. TRBJ1-5 TRBV30 once 15 TGTGCCTGGAGTGTGGGGGGGCCCCATGGCCAGCCCCAGCATTTT CAWSVGGPHGQPQHF
. TRBJ1-2 TRBV5-5 . 13 TGTGCCAGCAGCCGGGAAAATAATTATGGCTACACCTTC CASSRENNYGYTF
TRBD1 TRBJ2-5 TRBV19 . 14 TGTGCCAGTAGTTTCGGACAGGCCAGAGAGACCCAGTACTTC CASSFGQARETQYF
. TRBJ2-2 TRBV3-1/TRBV3-2 . 17 TGTGCCAGCAGCCAAGATCGGCGGGCCAGAACGGCCGGGGAGCTGTTTTTT CASSQDRRARTAGELFF
. TRBJ2-6 TRBV6-5 . 16 TGTGCCAGCAGTTCAGGGCCAGGCTCTGGGGCCAACGTCCTGACTTTC CASSSGPGSGANVLTF
. TRBJ2-5 TRBV9 . 15 TGTGCCAGCAGCGTAGGAGGGAGGTCCCAAGAGACCCAGTACTTC CASSVGGRSQETQYF
. TRBJ2-1 TRBV11-3 . 17 TGTGCCAGCAGCTTAGGGTCCACACGGGACTCCTACAATGAGCAGTTCTTC CASSLGSTRDSYNEQFF
TRBD1 TRBJ2-1 TRBV11-2 . 15 TGTGCCAGCAGCCACGACAGGGGCCCCTACAATGAGCAGTTCTTC CASSHDRGPYNEQFF
. TRBJ1-2 TRBV6-1 . 12 TGTGCCAGCAGTGAAATAGGGGATGGCTACACCTTC CASSEIGDGYTF